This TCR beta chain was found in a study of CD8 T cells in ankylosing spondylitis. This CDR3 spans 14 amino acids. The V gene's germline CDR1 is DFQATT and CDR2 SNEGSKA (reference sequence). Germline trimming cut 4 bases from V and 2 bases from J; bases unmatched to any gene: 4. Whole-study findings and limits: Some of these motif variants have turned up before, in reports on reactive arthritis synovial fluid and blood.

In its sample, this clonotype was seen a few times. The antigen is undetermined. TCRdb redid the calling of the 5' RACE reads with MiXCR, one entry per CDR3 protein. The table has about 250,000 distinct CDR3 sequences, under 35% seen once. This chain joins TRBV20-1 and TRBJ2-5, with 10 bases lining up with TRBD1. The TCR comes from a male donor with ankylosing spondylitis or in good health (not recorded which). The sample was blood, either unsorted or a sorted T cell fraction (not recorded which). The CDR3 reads CSANPGQGQETQYF. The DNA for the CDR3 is TGCAGTGCTAATCCGGGACAGGGGCAAGAGACCCAGTACTTC.